These T cell receptor beta chains were read from a single sample in a study of shared T cell receptors in the human thymus. The repertoire was sequenced with immunoSEQ multiplex PCR; TCRdb's copy has only in-frame clones and lacks some. The sample includes hundreds of thousands of clones, about 80% of them seen just once. The sample also formed part of further work on human thymus T cells.

The sequencing input was thymocytes. The receptors shown here come from a boy in the first two years of life with a congenital heart defect. The CDR3 runs from the conserved cysteine through the conserved F or W. D genes are given only for firm matches. Clone size is stated in some rows and not others, as once, few, many or a class when expanded.

NA	TRBV19	TRBJ1-4	NA	CASSLRGNLNEKLFF	TGTGCCAGTAGTCTAAGGGGAAACCTTAATGAAAAACTGTTTTTT
TRBD2	TRBV11-2	TRBJ2-7	NA	CASSRTIGLAGTYEQYF	TGTGCCAGCAGCCGAACGATCGGACTAGCGGGCACCTACGAGCAGTACTTC
TRBD1	TRBV11-2	TRBJ2-7	NA	CASSLLDRSYEQYF	TGTGCCAGCAGCTTATTGGACAGGTCCTACGAGCAGTACTTC
NA	TRBV5-1	TRBJ1-4	NA	CASSGGGRHNEKLFF	TGCGCCAGCAGCGGGGGGGGACGGCATAATGAAAAACTGTTTTTT
NA	TRBV4-1	TRBJ2-4	NA	CASSQNPGDKLAKNIQYF	TGCGCCAGCAGCCAAAACCCCGGGGACAAGCTAGCCAAAAACATTCAGTACTTC
TRBD2	TRBV27	TRBJ2-2	NA	CASSLSGTSGSDTGELFF	TGTGCCAGCAGCTTATCCGGGACTAGCGGGAGCGATACCGGGGAGCTGTTTTTT
NA	TRBV27	TRBJ2-3	NA	CASSLLGNTQYF	TGTGCCAGCAGTTTACTAGGAAATACGCAGTATTTT
NA	TRBV6-1	TRBJ1-5	NA	CASGSPGRDQPQHF	TGTGCCAGTGGGTCCCCCGGTCGGGATCAGCCCCAGCATTTT
NA	TRBV11-2	TRBJ1-2	few	CASSPVLGGNYGYTF	TGTGCCAGCAGCCCCGTACTAGGTGGCAACTATGGCTACACCTTC
TRBD1	TRBV4-1	TRBJ1-1	NA	CASSQEGQGSFF	TGCGCCAGCAGCCAAGAGGGACAGGGGTCTTTCTTT